Listed below are T cell receptor beta chains from one sample, sequenced in a study of Graves' ophthalmopathy and Graves' hyperthyroidism. Using its own MiXCR run on the multiplex PCR reads, TCRdb lists one record per CDR3 protein. The data show about 480,000 distinct CDR3 sequences, around 14% seen once. Sequenced input: blood. Receptor source: a woman aged 25 to 45 with Graves' ophthalmopathy. The CDR3 runs from the conserved cysteine through the conserved F or W. The D gene is left open where the match is weak. Clone size, where shown, is once, few, many, or a class for clones that have expanded.

>many|TRBJ2-7|TRBV10-2|TRBD1
TGCGCCAGCAGGAAACAGGGGCGGGACGAGCAGTACTTC
CASRKQGRDEQYF
>.|TRBJ1-5|TRBV20-1|.
TGCAGTGCTAGTATCAGAAACAGGGATCAGCCCCAGCATTTT
CSASIRNRDQPQHF
>.|TRBJ2-7|TRBV11-2|TRBD2
TGTGCCAGCAGCCGGCGGACCCCTGGAGGCGGGAGATTCTACGAGCAGTACTTC
CASSRRTPGGGRFYEQYF
>many|TRBJ2-2|TRBV20-1|.
TGCAGTGCTAGAGGCGGGGGCAGGACCGGGGAGCTGTTTTTT
CSARGGGRTGELFF
>many|TRBJ2-2|TRBV6-2/TRBV6-3|TRBD2
TGTGCCAGCAGTTACTCGACTAGCGGGAGGGCGAACACCGGGGAGCTGTTTTTT
CASSYSTSGRANTGELFF
>few|TRBJ2-2|TRBV11-1|TRBD1
TGTGCCAGCAGCACCATAGGGGGCGGACAGGCGATAGGGGAGCTGTTTTTT
CASSTIGGGQAIGELFF
>few|TRBJ2-4|TRBV5-1|TRBD2
TGCGCCAGCAGCCCTGGGACTAGCAGCTCCAAAAGCATTCAGTACTTC
CASSPGTSSSKSIQYF
>.|TRBJ2-7|TRBV7-2|TRBD1
TGTGCCAGCAGCTTTCCGGACAGGGGCGAGGAGCAGTACTTC
CASSFPDRGEEQYF
>.|TRBJ1-5|TRBV6-2/TRBV6-3|.
TGTGCCAGCAGTTATTGGGCAGGAAGGGGCAATCAGCCCCAGCATTTT
CASSYWAGRGNQPQHF
>many|TRBJ1-5|TRBV6-1|.
TGTGCCAGCAGAAACGACTTAGGGACGGTTAGCAATCAGCCCCAGCATTTT
CASRNDLGTVSNQPQHF
>few|TRBJ1-1|TRBV20-1|TRBD1
TGCAGTGCTAGAGATCGGACAGGGAAAAACACTGAAGCTTTCTTT
CSARDRTGKNTEAFF
>many|TRBJ1-5|TRBV27|.
TGTGCCAGCAGTTTGGGGGGCCAAGGGCCCCAGCATTTT
CASSLGGQGPQHF
>many|TRBJ1-5|TRBV19|.
TGTGCCAGTAGTATTGCGGGCCCGAGCAATCAGCCCCAGCATTTT
CASSIAGPSNQPQHF
>.|TRBJ1-5|TRBV28|TRBD1
TGTGCCAGCAGTTTCGGAGGGGGCGTGCAGAGCAATCAGCCCCAGCATTTT
CASSFGGGVQSNQPQHF
>.|TRBJ1-5|TRBV6-1|TRBD1
TGTGCCAGCAGTGAAGGGACAGGAGGGATTCCCCAGCATTTT
CASSEGTGGIPQHF
>.|TRBJ2-2|TRBV6-1|TRBD1
TGTGCCAGCAGACAAAGGACAGGTGCGAACACCGGGGAGCTGTTTTTT
CASRQRTGANTGELFF
>.|TRBJ2-7|TRBV6-1|TRBD2
TGTGCCAGCAGGACTGCGGGGGGGGGCTACGAGCAGTACTTC
CASRTAGGGYEQYF
>many|TRBJ1-3|TRBV4-1|.
TGCGCCAGCAGCCAAAGGACAGACTCTGGAAACACCATATATTTT
CASSQRTDSGNTIYF
>many|TRBJ2-7|TRBV5-1|TRBD2
TGCGCCAGCCATCTAGGACTAGCGGGAGCACAAGTCCACGAGCAGTACTTC
CASHLGLAGAQVHEQYF
>many|TRBJ2-5|TRBV29-1|.
TGCAGCGTTGAGAGGCAGGGGAAGGTAGGAGAGACCCAGTACTTC
CSVERQGKVGETQYF
>many|TRBJ1-2|TRBV3-1|.
TGTGCCAGCAGCCAAGATGTGGGGCGATATGGCTACACCTTC
CASSQDVGRYGYTF
>few|TRBJ2-5|TRBV2|.
TGTGCCAGCAGAGCCTGGGGTTGGGAAGAGACCCAGTACTTC
CASRAWGWEETQYF
>many|TRBJ2-5|TRBV7-9|.
TGTGCCAGCAGCCTACAGGGTAGAGGGGAGACCCAGTACTTC
CASSLQGRGETQYF